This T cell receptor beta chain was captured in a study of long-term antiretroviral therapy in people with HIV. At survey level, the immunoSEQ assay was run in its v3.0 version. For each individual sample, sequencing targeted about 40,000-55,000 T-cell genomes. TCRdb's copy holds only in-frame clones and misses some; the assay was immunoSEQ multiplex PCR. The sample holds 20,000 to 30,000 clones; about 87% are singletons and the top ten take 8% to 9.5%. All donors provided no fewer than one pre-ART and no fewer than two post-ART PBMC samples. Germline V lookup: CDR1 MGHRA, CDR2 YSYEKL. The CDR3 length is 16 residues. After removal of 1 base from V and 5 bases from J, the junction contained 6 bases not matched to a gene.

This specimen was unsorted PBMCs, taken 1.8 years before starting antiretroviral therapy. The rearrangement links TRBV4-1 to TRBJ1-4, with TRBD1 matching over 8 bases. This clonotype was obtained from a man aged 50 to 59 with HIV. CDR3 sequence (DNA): TGCGCCAGCAGCCAAGGGGCAGGGACAGGAAATGAAAAACTGTTTTTT. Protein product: CASSQGAGTGNEKLFF.